Presented here are 13 T cell receptor beta chains from one specimen sequenced in a study of blood T cell repertoires in COVID-19. Data came from immunoSEQ multiplex PCR; TCRdb stores just in-frame clones and leaves some out. The repertoire holds under 150,000 clones, with roughly 91% as singletons. Material: peripheral blood. All receptors come from a man aged 45-65 years with active or convalescent COVID-19.

The rearrangement joins TRBV7-2 to TRBJ2-4; possible D gene TRBD2, 7 bases. V was trimmed by 5 bases and J by 7 bases, leaving 15 bases between them. Per the germline V gene, CDR1 is SGHTA and CDR2 is FQGNSA. The length of the CDR3 is 14 residues. CDR3 sequence reads: CASSPSGGPNIQYF. In DNA, the CDR3 is TGTGCCAGCAGCCCCTCGGGGGGCCCGAACATTCAGTACTTC.

The V call is TRBV27, the J call TRBJ1-1; the match to TRBD1 covers 8 bases. The junction had 11 bases not matched to a gene; V was cut back by 5 bases and J by 3 bases. The germline V gene has CDR1 MNHEY and CDR2 SMNVEV (reference sequence). This CDR3 contains 16 residues. DNA of the CDR3: TGTGCCAGCAGTAGTCAGGGGGCGGCGACGGACACTGAAGCTTTCTTT. It yields the protein CASSSQGAATDTEAFF.

The rearrangement uses TRBV19 and TRBJ2-5, with TRBD2 matching over 9 bases. The CDR3 extends over 17 amino acids. Trimming cost V 1 base and J 4 bases; bases outside gene matches: 10. Germline CDR1 is LNHDA and CDR2 is SQIVND (reference sequence). The CDR3 spells CASSIGAGGGPPETQYF. CDR3 nucleotides: TGTGCCAGTAGTATAGGAGCGGGAGGAGGCCCCCCAGAGACCCAGTACTTC.

The genes are TRBV7-9 and TRBJ1-6, with TRBD1 as a possible D gene (6 bases). Germline V CDR1 and CDR2: SEHNR, FQNEAQ (reference sequence). The CDR3 loop spans 16 amino acids. The V and J ends lost 1 base and 7 bases respectively, with 14 bases between them. As DNA, the CDR3 is TGTGCCAGCAGCTTAGGTTTCGGACAGTCGAATTCACCCCTCCACTTT. Translation gives CASSLGFGQSNSPLHF.

This chain uses TRBV25-1 with TRBJ2-7; D perhaps matches TRBD2 (7 bases). The V and J ends lost 3 bases and 6 bases respectively, with 21 bases between them. The CDR3 consists of 16 residues. From germline, CDR1 is MGHDK and CDR2 SYGVNS. The CDR3 reads CASSEGGGRILGEQYF. The CDR3 coding sequence is TGTGCCAGCAGTGAGGGGGGCGGGAGAATTTTGGGCGAGCAGTACTTC.

In its sample, this clone was seen once. The V call is TRBV10-3, the J call TRBJ2-3, with TRBD1 matching 7 bases. The J segment lost 1 base and the V segment lost 11 bases, leaving 6 bases of the junction unmatched. The germline gives CDR1 ENHRY, CDR2 SYGVKD. This CDR3 is 13 amino acids long. In nucleotides, the CDR3 is TGTGCCCTTAGAGGACAGGGCACAGATACGCAGTATTTT. It specifies CALRGQGTDTQYF.

The chain uses TRBV2 and TRBJ2-5; 7 bases are shared with TRBD1. Germline CDR1 is SNHLY and CDR2 is FYNNEI. CDR3 size: 14 residues. V was clipped by 3 bases and J by 5 bases; unmatched bases: 6. In DNA, the CDR3 is TGTGCCAGCAGTGAGTCAAGGGGGCCGGAGACCCAGTACTTC. It encodes CASSESRGPETQYF.

This chain links TRBV7-8 with TRBJ1-2, with a weak D call TRBD1 (5 bases). Trimming removed 5 bases from V and 5 bases from J, with 18 bases in between. CDR1 SGHVS and CDR2 FQNEAQ come from the germline V gene. The length of the CDR3 is 15 residues. The DNA of the CDR3 is TGTGCCAGCAGCCGGGACGACGTAAGGGGATATGGCTACACCTTC. It translates to CASSRDDVRGYGYTF.

The gene calls are TRBV24-1 and TRBJ2-5, with 9 bases aligning to TRBD1. With 11 bases clipped from V and 1 base from J, the junction kept 10 bases outside the gene matches. This CDR3 region has 15 residues. Germline lookup yields CDR1 KGHDR and CDR2 SFDVKD. The CDR3, as DNA: TGTGCCAACTCCGGGACAGGGAGATTCCAAGAGACCCAGTACTTC. Encoded protein: CANSGTGRFQETQYF.

This clone turned up a few times. This rearrangement joins TRBV6-2 or TRBV6-3 to TRBJ2-7; 7 nucleotides match TRBD1. The length of the CDR3 is 14 residues. The germline V gene has CDR1 MNHEY and CDR2 SVGEGT. J was trimmed by 2 bases and V by 5 bases; bases with no gene match: 6. CDR3 sequence: CASSQQGPTYEQYF. CDR3 bases: TGTGCCAGCAGTCAACAGGGGCCAACCTACGAGCAGTACTTC.

The chain uses TRBV18 and TRBJ2-7, with D possibly matching TRBD1 (6 bases). CDR1 is KGHSH and CDR2 is LQKENI in the germline V gene. V gave up 5 bases and J gave up 7 bases, with 15 bases separating them. The CDR3 has 13 residues. As DNA, the CDR3 is TGTGCCAGCTCAGAACAGGGTTTGGTGGAGCAGTACTTC. As protein: CASSEQGLVEQYF.

The V and J genes are TRBV15 and TRBJ2-4; possible D gene TRBD2, 5 bases. Trimming took off 0 bases at V and 5 bases at J, with 17 bases between the two ends. The CDR3 spans 17 residues. Germline V gene sequence: CDR1 LNHNV, CDR2 YYDKDF (reference sequence). The CDR3 is CATSRDLAGQAENIQYF. CDR3 sequence (DNA): TGTGCCACCAGCAGAGATCTGGCAGGCCAAGCGGAAAACATTCAGTACTTC.

The chain has TRBV30 and TRBJ2-1; 9 nucleotides align to TRBD2. Germline values: CDR1 GTSNPN, CDR2 SVGIG (reference sequence). V shed 7 bases and J 8 bases; nucleotides not matched to a gene: 12. The CDR3 loop spans 14 amino acids. DNA of the CDR3: TGTGCCTTGATTAAAATTAGCGGGAGCTATGAGCAGTTCTTC. It specifies CALIKISGSYEQFF.